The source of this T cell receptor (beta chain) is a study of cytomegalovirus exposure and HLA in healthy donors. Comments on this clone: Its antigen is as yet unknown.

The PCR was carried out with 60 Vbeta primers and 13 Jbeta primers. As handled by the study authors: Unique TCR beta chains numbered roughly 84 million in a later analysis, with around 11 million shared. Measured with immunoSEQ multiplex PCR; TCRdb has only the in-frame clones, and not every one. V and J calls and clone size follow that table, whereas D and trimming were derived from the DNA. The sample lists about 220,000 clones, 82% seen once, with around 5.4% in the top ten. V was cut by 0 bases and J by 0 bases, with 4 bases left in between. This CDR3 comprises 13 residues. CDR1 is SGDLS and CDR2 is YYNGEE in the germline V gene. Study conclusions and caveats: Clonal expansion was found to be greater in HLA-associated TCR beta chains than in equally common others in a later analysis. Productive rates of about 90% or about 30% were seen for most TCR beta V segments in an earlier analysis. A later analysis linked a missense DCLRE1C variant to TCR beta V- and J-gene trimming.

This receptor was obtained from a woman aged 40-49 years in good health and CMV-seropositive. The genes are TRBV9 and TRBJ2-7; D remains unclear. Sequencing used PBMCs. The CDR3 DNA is TGTGCCAGCAGCGTAGACTTCTCCTACGAGCAGTACTTC. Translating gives CASSVDFSYEQYF.